This T cell receptor beta chain appears in the sequencing data of a study of cytomegalovirus exposure and HLA in healthy donors. Study conclusions and caveats: Several of the most significant clusters were apparently associated with common viral pathogens in a later analysis. An analysis that came later showed most CMV-associated TCR beta chains appearing HLA-restricted. Per a later analysis, about 17,000 TCR beta sequences showed association with HLA alleles at 0.05 false discovery rate.

The PCR made use of 60 Vbeta and 13 Jbeta primers. Sequencing used immunoSEQ multiplex PCR; TCRdb keeps in-frame clones, though not all of them. The sample has over 150,000 clones; about four fifths are singletons. The length of the CDR3 is 17 residues. Germline CDR1 and CDR2: MDHEN and SYDVKM. The V and J ends lost 2 bases and 6 bases, in that order; junction bases with no gene match: 10. As for this clone: Its matching antigen is unknown.

Sample: PBMCs. The chain combines TRBV28 with TRBJ1-2, with 12 bases aligning to TRBD1. The TCR originated in a man aged 25-40 years in good health and CMV-seronegative. CDR3 bases: TGTGCCAGCAGTTTACCGGGACAGGGGGCGCGGGTTAATGGCTACACCTTC. Protein product: CASSLPGQGARVNGYTF.